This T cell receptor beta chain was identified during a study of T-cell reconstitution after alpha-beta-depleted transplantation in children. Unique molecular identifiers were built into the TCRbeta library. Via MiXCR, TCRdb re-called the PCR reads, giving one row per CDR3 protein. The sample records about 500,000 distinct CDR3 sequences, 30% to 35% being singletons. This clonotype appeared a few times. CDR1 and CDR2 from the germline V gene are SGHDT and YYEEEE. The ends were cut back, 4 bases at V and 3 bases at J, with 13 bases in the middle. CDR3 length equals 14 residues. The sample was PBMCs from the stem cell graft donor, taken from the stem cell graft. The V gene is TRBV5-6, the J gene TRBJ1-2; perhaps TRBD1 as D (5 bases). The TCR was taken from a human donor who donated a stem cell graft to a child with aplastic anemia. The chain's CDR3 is CASSTEGRDYGYTF. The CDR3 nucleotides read TGTGCCAGCAGCACCGAGGGGCGCGACTATGGCTACACCTTC.